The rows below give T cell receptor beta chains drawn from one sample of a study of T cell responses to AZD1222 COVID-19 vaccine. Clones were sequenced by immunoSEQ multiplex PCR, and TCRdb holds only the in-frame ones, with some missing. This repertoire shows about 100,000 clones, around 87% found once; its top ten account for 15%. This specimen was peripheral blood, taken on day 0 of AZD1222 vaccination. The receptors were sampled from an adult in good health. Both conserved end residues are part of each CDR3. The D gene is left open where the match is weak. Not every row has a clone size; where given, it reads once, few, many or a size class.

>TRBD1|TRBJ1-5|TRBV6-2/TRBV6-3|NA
CASSLTGGENQPQHF
TGTGCCAGCAGCCTGACAGGGGGCGAAAATCAGCCCCAGCATTTT
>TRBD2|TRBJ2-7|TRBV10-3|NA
CAISPSGGTANEQYF
TGTGCCATCAGTCCCAGCGGGGGGACGGCCAACGAGCAGTACTTC
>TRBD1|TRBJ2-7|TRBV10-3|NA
CAISLTGGSYEQYF
TGTGCCATCAGTTTGACAGGGGGGTCCTACGAGCAGTACTTC
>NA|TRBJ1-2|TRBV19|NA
CASTLTGGYNYGYTF
TGTGCCAGTACCCTAACGGGGGGCTATAACTATGGCTACACCTTC
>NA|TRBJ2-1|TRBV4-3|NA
CASSQESRDGYNEQFF
TGCGCCAGCAGCCAAGAGTCCCGGGACGGGTACAATGAGCAGTTCTTC
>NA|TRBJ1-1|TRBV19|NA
CASSIRNGGFEAFF
TGTGCCAGTAGTATCAGGAATGGAGGGTTTGAAGCTTTCTTT
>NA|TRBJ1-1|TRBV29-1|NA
CSVEGTRGVGTEAFF
TGCAGCGTTGAAGGGACGAGAGGCGTGGGTACTGAAGCTTTCTTT
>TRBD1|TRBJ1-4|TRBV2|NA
CASRRQGGAVGENEKLFF
TGTGCCAGCCGACGCCAAGGGGGCGCGGTTGGGGAAAATGAAAAACTGTTTTTT
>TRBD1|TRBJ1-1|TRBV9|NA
CASQPGQMNTEAFF
TGTGCCAGCCAGCCGGGACAGATGAACACTGAAGCTTTCTTT
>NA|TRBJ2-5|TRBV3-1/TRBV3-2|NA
CASSQGSAAQTQYF
TGTGCCAGCAGCCAAGGGAGCGCTGCGCAGACCCAGTACTTC
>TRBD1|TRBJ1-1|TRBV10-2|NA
CASSGTDITEAFF
TGCGCCAGCTCGGGGACAGATATCACTGAAGCTTTCTTT
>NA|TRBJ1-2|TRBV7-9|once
CASSLGRVNYGYTF
TGTGCCAGCAGCTTAGGGAGGGTTAACTATGGCTACACCTTC
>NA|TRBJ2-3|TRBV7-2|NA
CASSPILDTQYF
TGTGCCAGCAGCCCGATCTTGGATACGCAGTATTTT
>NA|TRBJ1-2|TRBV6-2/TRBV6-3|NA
CASSGSSFYAYGYTF
TGTGCCAGCAGTGGGTCCTCCTTTTACGCCTATGGCTACACCTTC
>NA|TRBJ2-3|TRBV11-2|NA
CASSLGLSSTDTQYF
TGTGCCAGCAGCTTAGGCTTATCTAGCACAGATACGCAGTATTTT
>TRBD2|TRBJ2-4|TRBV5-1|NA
CASSWLAGGSENIQYF
TGCGCCAGCAGCTGGCTAGCGGGAGGTTCGGAAAACATTCAGTACTTC
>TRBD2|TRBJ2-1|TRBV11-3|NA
CASSLALAGQEQFF
TGTGCCAGCAGCTTAGCACTAGCGGGGCAGGAGCAGTTCTTC
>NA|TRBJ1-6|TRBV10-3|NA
CAISESRDSPLHF
TGTGCCATCAGTGAGTCGAGGGATTCACCCCTCCACTTT
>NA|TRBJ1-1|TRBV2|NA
CASELTGTEAFF
TGTGCCAGCGAGTTGACAGGCACTGAAGCTTTCTTT
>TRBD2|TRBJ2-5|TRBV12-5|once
CASGREEVWNQETQYF
TGTGCTAGTGGGCGGGAGGAGGTGTGGAACCAAGAGACCCAGTACTTC
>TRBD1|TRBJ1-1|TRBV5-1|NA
CASTRQGSTEAFF
TGCGCCAGCACCAGACAGGGTAGTACTGAAGCTTTCTTT
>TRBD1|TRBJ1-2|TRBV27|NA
CASSLGQGYGYTF
TGTGCCAGCAGTTTAGGACAGGGGTATGGCTACACCTTC
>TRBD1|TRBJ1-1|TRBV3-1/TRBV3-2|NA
CASSQETDRGWGTEAFF
TGTGCCAGCAGCCAAGAGACGGACAGGGGTTGGGGCACTGAAGCTTTCTTT
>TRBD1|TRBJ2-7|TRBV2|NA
CASSSDRSYEQYF
TGTGCCAGCAGCTCGGACAGGTCCTACGAGCAGTACTTC
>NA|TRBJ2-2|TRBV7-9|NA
CASSSDTGELFF
TGTGCCAGCAGCTCGGACACCGGGGAGCTGTTTTTT
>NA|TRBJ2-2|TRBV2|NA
CASSQNGNLNTGELFF
TGTGCCAGCAGCCAAAATGGGAACCTGAACACCGGGGAGCTGTTTTTT
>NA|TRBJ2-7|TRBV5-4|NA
CASTLRDPITGSYEQYF
TGTGCCAGCACCCTCCGGGACCCCATAACCGGCAGCTACGAGCAGTACTTC
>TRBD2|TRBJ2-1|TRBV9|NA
CASEKREGHNSEQFF
TGTGCCAGCGAGAAGAGGGAGGGCCATAACAGTGAGCAGTTCTTC
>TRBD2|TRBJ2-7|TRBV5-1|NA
CASSFFTGGEQYF
TGCGCCAGCAGCTTTTTTACGGGGGGCGAGCAGTACTTC
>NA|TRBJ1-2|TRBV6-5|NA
CASSYGEPGYTF
TGTGCCAGCAGTTATGGAGAGCCTGGCTACACCTTC
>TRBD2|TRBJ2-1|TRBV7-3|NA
CASSLTTSGGYNEQFF
TGTGCCAGCAGCTTAACGACAAGCGGGGGTTACAATGAGCAGTTCTTC
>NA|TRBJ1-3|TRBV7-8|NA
CASNTGRSGNTIYF
TGTGCCAGCAACACAGGTCGCTCTGGAAACACCATATATTTT
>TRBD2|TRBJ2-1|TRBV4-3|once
CASSQEKPWTSGDNEQFF
TGCGCCAGCAGCCAAGAGAAACCGTGGACTAGCGGAGACAATGAGCAGTTCTTC
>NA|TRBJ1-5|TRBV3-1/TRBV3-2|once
CASSQDLRGGHQPQHF
TGTGCCAGCAGCCAAGATCTTCGGGGGGGCCATCAGCCCCAGCATTTT
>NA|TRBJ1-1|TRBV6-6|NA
CASRSVNTEAFF
TGTGCCAGCCGATCAGTGAACACTGAAGCTTTCTTT
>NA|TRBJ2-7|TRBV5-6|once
CASSLNHYEQYF
TGTGCCAGCAGCTTGAACCACTACGAGCAGTACTTC
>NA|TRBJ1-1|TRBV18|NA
CASSPDANTEAFF
TGTGCCAGCTCACCGGACGCGAACACTGAAGCTTTCTTT
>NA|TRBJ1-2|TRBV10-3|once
CAISESAVIGGYTF
TGTGCCATCAGTGAGTCGGCGGTTATAGGTGGCTACACCTTC